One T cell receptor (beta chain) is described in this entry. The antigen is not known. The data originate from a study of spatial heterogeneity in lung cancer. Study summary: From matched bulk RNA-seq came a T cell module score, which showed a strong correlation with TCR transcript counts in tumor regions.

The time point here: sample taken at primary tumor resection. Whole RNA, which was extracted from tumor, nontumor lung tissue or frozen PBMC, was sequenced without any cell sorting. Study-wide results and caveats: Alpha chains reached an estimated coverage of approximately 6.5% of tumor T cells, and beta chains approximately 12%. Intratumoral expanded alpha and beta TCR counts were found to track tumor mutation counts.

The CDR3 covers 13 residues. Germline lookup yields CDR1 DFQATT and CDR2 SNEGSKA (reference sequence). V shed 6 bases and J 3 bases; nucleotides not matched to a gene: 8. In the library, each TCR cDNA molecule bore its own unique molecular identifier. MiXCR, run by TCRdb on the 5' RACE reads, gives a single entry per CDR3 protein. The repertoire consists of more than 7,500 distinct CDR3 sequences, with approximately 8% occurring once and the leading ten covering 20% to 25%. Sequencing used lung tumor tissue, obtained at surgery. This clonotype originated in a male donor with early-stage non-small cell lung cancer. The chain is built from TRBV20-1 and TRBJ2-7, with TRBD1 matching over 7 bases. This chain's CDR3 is CSATAGTDYEQYF. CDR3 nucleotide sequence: TGCAGTGCCACAGCCGGGACAGACTACGAGCAGTACTTC.